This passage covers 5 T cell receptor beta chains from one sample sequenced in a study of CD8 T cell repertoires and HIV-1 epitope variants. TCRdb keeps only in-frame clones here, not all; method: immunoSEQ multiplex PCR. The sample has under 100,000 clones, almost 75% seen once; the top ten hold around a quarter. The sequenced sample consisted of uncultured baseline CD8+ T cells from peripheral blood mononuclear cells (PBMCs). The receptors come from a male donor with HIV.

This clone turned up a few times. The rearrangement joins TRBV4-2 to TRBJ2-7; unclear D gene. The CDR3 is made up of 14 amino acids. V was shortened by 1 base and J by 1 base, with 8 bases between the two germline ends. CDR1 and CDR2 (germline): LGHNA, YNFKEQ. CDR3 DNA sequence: TGTGCCAGCAGCCAAGCCCGGCAGTCCTACGAGCAGTACTTC. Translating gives CASSQARQSYEQYF.

The CDR3 DNA reads TGTGCCAGCAGTACCCTTTTGAAGAGCTCCTACAATGAGCAGTTCTTC. Protein product: CASSTLLKSSYNEQFF. The chain carries TRBV27 and TRBJ2-1, with no clear D. Germline V gives CDR1 MNHEY, CDR2 SMNVEV (reference sequence). This CDR3 comprises 16 residues. The V end lost 5 bases, the J end lost 0 bases, and 14 bases lay between the germline ends.

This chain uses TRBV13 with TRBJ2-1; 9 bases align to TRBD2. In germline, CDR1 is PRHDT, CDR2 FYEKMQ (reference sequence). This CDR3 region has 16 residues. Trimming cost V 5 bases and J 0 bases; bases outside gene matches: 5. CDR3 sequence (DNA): TGTGCCAGCAGCGTCAGCGGGGGGAGCTCCTACAATGAGCAGTTCTTC. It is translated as CASSVSGGSSYNEQFF.

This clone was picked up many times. CDR3 in DNA: TGCGCCAGCAGTCAATCGGGGGACGGGGCAGCGATCTACGAGCAGTACTTC. Translating gives CASSQSGDGAAIYEQYF. The chain recombines TRBV23-1 with TRBJ2-7; D could derive from TRBD1 or TRBD2 (5 bases each). Being an ORF, TRBV23-1 has a function that is uncertain. This CDR3 has 17 residues. V dropped 0 bases and J dropped 3 bases, with 18 bases sitting between them.

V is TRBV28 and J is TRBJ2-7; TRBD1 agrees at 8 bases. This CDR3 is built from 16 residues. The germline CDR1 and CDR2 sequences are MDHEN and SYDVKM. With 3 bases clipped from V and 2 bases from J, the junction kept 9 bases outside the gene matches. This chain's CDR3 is CASSLFGTGLTYEQYF. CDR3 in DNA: TGTGCCAGCAGTTTGTTCGGGACAGGCCTTACCTACGAGCAGTACTTC. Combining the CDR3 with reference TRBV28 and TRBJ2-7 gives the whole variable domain DVKVTQSSRYLVKRTGEKVFLECVQDMDHENMFWYRQDPGLGLRLIYFSYDVKMKEKGDIPEGYSVSREKKERFSLILESASTNQTSMYLCASSLFGTGLTYEQYFGPGTRLTVT.